The T cell receptor beta chain described here comes from a study of OX40 agonist ivuxolimab in advanced cancers. At the level of the study: The study treated patients with ivuxolimab, an agonistic anti-OX40 (CD134) antibody. General observations from the study: At 0.1 to 3.0 mg/kg, clonal expansion of CD4+ and CD8+ blood T cells had occurred by week 6. Relatively little clonal expansion, among the lowest observed, appeared in partial responders at 0.1-3.0 mg/kg. The mean number of expanded clones was higher in CD8+ T cells than in CD4+.

CDR3 size: 17 residues. Germline V gene sequence: CDR1 LNHDA, CDR2 SQIVND (reference sequence). Trimming took 5 bases from V and 3 from J; bases not matched to a gene: 10. Only in-frame clones appear in the TCRdb table, and some are missing; sequencing was by immunoSEQ multiplex PCR. The data show tens of thousands of clones, roughly 93% seen once. Notes on this clone: Its antigen is not identified.

Sequences were derived from CD4+ or CD8+ T cells sorted from blood, sampled in a trial of the OX40 agonist ivuxolimab. The receptor was isolated from an adult with an advanced solid tumor such as melanoma, head and neck, liver or kidney cancer. The genes are TRBV19 and TRBJ2-3; 11 nucleotides line up with TRBD2. The CDR3 DNA is TGTGCCAGTAGTGCCTGGCTAGCGGGAGGCGTGACAGATACGCAGTATTTT. It codes for CASSAWLAGGVTDTQYF.